This TCR beta chain was documented in a study of blood T cell repertoires in COVID-19 (TCRdb year 2020). With regard to the full study: Collaborator samples came from the United States, Italy and Spain and covered acute and convalescent phases of COVID-19. A freely available public database, intended as a resource for researchers studying the immune response to SARS-CoV-2, is where the repertoires were released. A de-identified subject ID, COVID-19 status, age in years and sex were almost always included in the sample metadata. Subjects who had been exposed to COVID-19, were actively infected with it, or had recovered from it provided the deeply sampled blood TCRbeta repertoires that made up the dataset. Where HLA class I and class II types were available, the types were taken from metadata supplied by the sample provider, not from assay-based typing. The prospective study material was composed of cDNA or gDNA derived from T cells, B-cell-depleted T cells, or PBMCs. The samples were drawn from the first 160 participants of the ongoing ImmuneRACE study and from under 1,500 subjects provided by 6 global collaborators.

A second Seattle source provided samples from volunteer blood donors who had recovered from COVID-19. Each collaborating institution followed its own protocols to collect whole blood in K2EDTA tubes. For TCRbeta analysis, collaborator samples were shipped as frozen whole blood, as isolated PBMCs, or as DNA extracted from either sample type. The immunoSEQ Assay, a bias-controlled multiplex PCR, was used to amplify TCRbeta CDR3 regions from genomic DNA. The paper's data handling went like this. Within the assay, amplification of reference gene primers was used to estimate how many nucleated cells each sample contained. Sequence reads were collapsed and filtered to measure the absolute abundance of every unique TCRbeta CDR3 rearrangement. For each sample, productive Simpson clonality was calculated as the square root of Simpson's diversity index across productive rearrangements. This immuneACCESS table, as held by TCRdb, lists in-frame sequences with V and J called but not all clones. Of the missing ones, under half trace to an unresolved V gene in checked studies; the others have no known cause. The V and J calls and clone size are taken from that table; D and trimming were inferred from the DNA. For this sample there are around 190,000 clones; roughly nine tenths appear just once. About 1.9% of the sample lies in the top ten.

A note on this clone: Its binding antigen is unknown. No base qualities exist here, and no much larger clone lies one base off it.

What the research found in general, with its limitations: Clinical and demographic metadata were provided uncurated, with the amount varying by source and participant.

From the cysteine through the phenylalanine, the CDR3 covers 13 amino acids. Only the CDR3 DNA stays, 39 bases, in frame from base 1. The germline V gene sets CDR1 to SGHTA and CDR2 to FQGTGA. V is reduced by 0 bases and J by 7 bases, leaving a spacing of 4 bases between them. This chain joins TRBV7-3 to TRBJ1-6; the D gene identity is not certain. The sequenced sample consisted of peripheral blood. This receptor was obtained from a man aged 18 to 30 who had recovered from COVID-19. The DNA sequence is given as TGTGCCAGCAGCTTAACGTCGAATTCACCCCTCCACTTT. The resulting protein is CASSLTSNSPLHF.